One sample yielded the 7 T cell receptor beta chains listed below, sequenced in a study of blood T cells in healthy people across ages. Primers used in a second PCR of about 7 to 12 cycles were a sample-barcoded 5' primer and a J-beta primer mix. MiXCR was run by TCRdb on the 5' RACE reads, yielding one entry per CDR3 protein. The sample has 1.5 million to 1.9 million distinct CDR3 sequences; approximately 43% are singletons. The material sequenced was blood. The receptors here all came from a woman under 30 in good health.

This clonotype was picked up many times. The J gene is TRBJ2-7, the V gene TRBV7-2, with D maybe TRBD2 (5 bases). Trimming left V 4 bases short and J 0 bases short, with 13 bases between. This CDR3 spans 15 amino acids. Germline V CDR1 and CDR2: SGHTA, FQGNSA. The CDR3 nucleotides are TGTGCCAGCAGCTCCACGGCGGGTAGCTCCTACGAGCAGTACTTC. Its translation: CASSSTAGSSYEQYF.

J is TRBJ2-5 and V is TRBV20-1; D ambiguous. V was shortened by 6 bases and J by 0 bases, with 17 bases between the two germline ends. Germline assignment: CDR1 DFQATT and CDR2 SNEGSKA (reference sequence). This CDR3 is built from 15 residues. CDR3 DNA sequence: TGCAGTGCCAGTTCGGTTGTTGGCTACCAAGAGACCCAGTACTTC. Protein: CSASSVVGYQETQYF.

There are a few counts of this clonotype. This sequence joins TRBV30 and TRBJ2-1; a weak D match, TRBD1 (5 bases). Germline V lookup: CDR1 GTSNPN, CDR2 SVGIG (reference sequence). The CDR3 is 12 amino acids. The V gene lost 2 bases and the J gene lost 8 bases, with 10 bases spanning the gap. CDR3 residues: CAWSLGAHEQFF. CDR3 in DNA: TGTGCCTGGAGTTTAGGGGCCCATGAGCAGTTCTTC.

J is TRBJ2-1 and V is TRBV6-6; 13 positions agree with TRBD2. With V trimmed by 8 bases and J by 10 bases, 8 bases remained unmatched. The germline V gene encodes CDR1 MNHNY and CDR2 SVGAGI (reference sequence). The length of the CDR3 is 14 residues. CDR3: CASHLGTSGVEQFF. The CDR3 bases are TGTGCCAGCCACCTCGGGACTAGCGGGGTCGAGCAGTTCTTC.

This clonotype was seen only a few times. This chain connects TRBV5-1 to TRBJ2-7; D is unclear. The germline V and J ends were trimmed by 0 bases and 2 bases, with 9 bases remaining between them. This CDR3 has 14 amino acids. Germline lookup yields CDR1 SGHRS and CDR2 YFSETQ. CDR3 sequence reads: CASSLEQIPYEQYF. In nucleotides, the CDR3 is TGCGCCAGCAGCTTGGAACAGATCCCCTACGAGCAGTACTTC.

This chain links TRBV5-1 with TRBJ2-3; maybe TRBD2 (5 bases). The CDR3 sequence is 13 residues long. V lost 5 bases and J 6 bases, leaving 13 bases between the germline ends. The V gene's germline CDR1 is SGHRS and CDR2 YFSETQ. The CDR3 protein is CASSPRGFDTQYF. The CDR3 nucleotides are TGCGCCAGCAGTCCTCGCGGGTTTGATACGCAGTATTTT.

On this clonotype itself: A junction boundary mismatches the germline segment, possibly from a read error. V usage is TRBV7-2 and J usage is TRBJ2-7, with D unresolved. CDR1 and CDR2 from the germline V gene are SGHTA and FQGNSA. The CDR3 length is 15 residues. The CDR3 nucleotides read TGTGTCAGCAGCTCAGGTGGTAGGAACCCTTACGAGCAGTACTTC. This gives the protein CVSSSGGRNPYEQYF.